This TCR beta chain was recorded in a study of blood T cell repertoires in COVID-19. As for the study in general: The analysed material was cDNA or gDNA that came from T cells, B-cell-depleted T cells, or PBMCs.

Original methodology: The assay estimated nucleated cells by amplifying reference gene primers. Produced via immunoSEQ multiplex PCR; TCRdb's table is partial and in-frame only. Clone size and the V and J calls come from that table; the DNA yielded D and trimming. The sample consists of about 270,000 clones, roughly 79% of them appearing once. V was pared by 6 bases and J by 6 bases, with 14 bases of the junction left unmatched. This CDR3 spans 15 amino acids. Germline values: CDR1 MNHEY, CDR2 SVGAGI. This chain uses TRBV6-5 with TRBJ2-7; 7 positions match TRBD1. The source of this sequence is a woman aged 60-75 years with active or convalescent COVID-19. Sequenced: peripheral blood. Written as DNA, the CDR3 is TGTGCCAGCAGCCGCTGGGGGACAGACTCCGGCGAGCAGTACTTC. Translated, it gives CASSRWGTDSGEQYF.